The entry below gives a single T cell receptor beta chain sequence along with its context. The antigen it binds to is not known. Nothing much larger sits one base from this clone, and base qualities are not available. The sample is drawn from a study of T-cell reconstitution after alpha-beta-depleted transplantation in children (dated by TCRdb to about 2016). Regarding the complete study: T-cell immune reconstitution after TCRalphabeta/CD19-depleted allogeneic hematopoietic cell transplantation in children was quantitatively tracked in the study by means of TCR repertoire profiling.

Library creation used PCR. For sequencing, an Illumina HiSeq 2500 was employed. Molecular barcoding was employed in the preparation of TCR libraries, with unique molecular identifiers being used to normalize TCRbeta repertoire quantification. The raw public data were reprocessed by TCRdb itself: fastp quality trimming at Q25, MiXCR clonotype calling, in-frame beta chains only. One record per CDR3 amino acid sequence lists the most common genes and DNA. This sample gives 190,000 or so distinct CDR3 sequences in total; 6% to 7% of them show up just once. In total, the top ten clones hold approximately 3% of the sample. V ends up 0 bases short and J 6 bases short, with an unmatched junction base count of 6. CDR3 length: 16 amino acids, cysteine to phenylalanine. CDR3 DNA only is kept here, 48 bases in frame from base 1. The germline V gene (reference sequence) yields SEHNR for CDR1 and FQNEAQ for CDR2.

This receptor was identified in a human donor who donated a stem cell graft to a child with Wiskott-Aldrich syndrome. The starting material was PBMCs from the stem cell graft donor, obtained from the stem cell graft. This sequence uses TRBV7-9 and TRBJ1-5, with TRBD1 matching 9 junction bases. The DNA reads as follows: TGTGCCAGCAGCTTAGCCGACAGGGGGGCGGGTCAGCCCCAGCATTTT. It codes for CASSLADRGAGQPQHF.